The next 15 T cell receptor beta chains were all read from a single sample in a study of blood T cell repertoires in COVID-19. Profiled with immunoSEQ multiplex PCR; TCRdb holds only in-frame clones, not every one. This table has around 240,000 clones, more than 65% appearing once. The sample was peripheral blood. The receptor source for this set is a woman aged 40-49 years who had recovered from COVID-19.

This clone was detected once. The rearrangement uses TRBV5-1 and TRBJ2-1; 7 nucleotides agree with TRBD1. V was clipped by 0 bases and J by 5 bases; unmatched bases: 8. The CDR3 has 16 amino acids. Per germline, CDR1 SGHRS and CDR2 YFSETQ. CDR3 nucleotide sequence: TGCGCCAGCAGCTTGGACGGGACAGCGCCGAACAATGAGCAGTTCTTC. Translation gives CASSLDGTAPNNEQFF. The full variable domain, rest sourced from reference TRBV5-1 and TRBJ2-1, is KAGVTQTPRYLIKTRGQQVTLSCSPISGHRSVSWYQQTPGQGLQFLFEYFSETQRNKGNFPGRFSGRQFSNSRSEMNVSTLELGDSALYLCASSLDGTAPNNEQFFGPGTRLTVL.

This clone was detected only a few times. V gene TRBV6-5 combines with J gene TRBJ1-3; D gene ambiguous. V was pared by 1 base and J by 0 bases, with 10 bases between. Germline V gives CDR1 MNHEY, CDR2 SVGAGI. CDR3 length: 16 residues. The CDR3 protein is CASSYLSDNSGNTIYF. In DNA form, the CDR3 reads TGTGCCAGCAGTTACTTGAGTGACAACTCTGGAAACACCATATATTTT.

The rearrangement links TRBV12-5 to TRBJ2-3, with D possibly matching TRBD1 (5 bases). CDR3 size: 13 residues. Per the germline V gene, CDR1 is LGHNT and CDR2 is FRNRAP. With 5 bases removed from V and 6 bases from J, the gap between germline ends came to 12 bases. The DNA of the CDR3 is TGTGCTAGTGGTCCAGGGCCCCGCGATACGCAGTATTTT. This codes for CASGPGPRDTQYF.

This chain links TRBV4-1 with TRBJ2-2, with D possibly being TRBD1 (6 bases). The CDR3 has 18 residues. Germline V gene data show CDR1 as MGHRA and CDR2 as YSYEKL. V was clipped by 4 bases and J by 6 bases, with 24 bases between them. DNA of the CDR3: TGCGCCAGCAGCCCCTCCAAGGGTGCCAGGGGTTTACCCGGGGAGCTGTTTTTT. Encoded protein: CASSPSKGARGLPGELFF.

This clone occurred a few times. The sample contains more than one DNA sequence encoding this CDR3. The CDR3 is CASSQDRGTEAFF. DNA of the CDR3: TGTGCCAGCAGCCAAGACAGGGGAACTGAAGCTTTCTTT. The rearrangement uses TRBV3-1 (or the pseudogene TRBV3-2) and TRBJ1-1, with D possibly matching TRBD1 (6 bases). V gave up 0 bases and J gave up 5 bases, with 7 bases separating them. The CDR3 has 13 amino acids. Germline CDR1 is LGHDT and CDR2 is YNNKEL (reference sequence).

The rearrangement joins TRBV6-5 to TRBJ1-5; D is undetermined. Germline V gene data show CDR1 as MNHEY and CDR2 as SVGAGI. The CDR3 totals 14 residues. V was cut by 7 bases and J by 4 bases, with 14 bases left in between. The CDR3 nucleotides are TGTGCCAGCACCACCTTGGGGAGGAATCAGCCCCAGCATTTT. Translating it yields CASTTLGRNQPQHF.

The rearrangement links TRBV5-1 to TRBJ2-6, with D possibly matching TRBD1 (6 bases). In germline, CDR1 is SGHRS, CDR2 YFSETQ. The CDR3 sequence is 15 residues long. The V end lost 6 bases, the J end lost 2 bases, and 12 bases lay between the germline ends. CDR3 amino acids: CASKYTGTGANVLTF. CDR3 nucleotides: TGCGCCAGCAAGTATACAGGGACTGGGGCCAACGTCCTGACTTTC. The full variable domain, with the rest looked up from reference TRBV5-1 and TRBJ2-6, is KAGVTQTPRYLIKTRGQQVTLSCSPISGHRSVSWYQQTPGQGLQFLFEYFSETQRNKGNFPGRFSGRQFSNSRSEMNVSTLELGDSALYLCASKYTGTGANVLTFGAGSRLTVL.

The chain couples TRBV4-3 to TRBJ2-1; weak D call: TRBD1 (6 bases). The CDR3 is 16 residues long. Trimming cost V 3 bases and J 5 bases, with 17 bases left between them. The germline V gene has CDR1 LGHNA and CDR2 YSLEER. CDR3 in DNA: TGCGCCAGCAGCCAGACCGCCGGGACAAGCAACAATGAGCAGTTCTTC. As protein: CASSQTAGTSNNEQFF.

This sequence joins TRBV11-2 and TRBJ2-3; TRBD2 matches at 9 bases. Germline lookup yields CDR1 SGHAT and CDR2 FQNNGV. The CDR3 has 16 residues. V was clipped by 1 base and J by 2 bases; unmatched bases: 4. In DNA form, the CDR3 reads TGTGCCAGCAGCTTAGCCGCGGGGGGGTCCACAGATACGCAGTATTTT. Its translation is CASSLAAGGSTDTQYF. The whole variable domain, remainder taken from reference TRBV11-2 and TRBJ2-3, is EAGVAQSPRYKIIEKRQSVAFWCNPISGHATLYWYQQILGQGPKLLIQFQNNGVVDDSQLPKDRFSAERLKGVDSTLKIQPAKLEDSAVYLCASSLAAGGSTDTQYFGPGTRLTVL.

This chain joins TRBV5-4 and TRBJ2-3; D remains ambiguous. Germline V gene sequence: CDR1 SGHNT, CDR2 YYREEE (reference sequence). Trimming removed 0 bases at V and 6 bases at J, with 8 bases between. The CDR3 runs 13 residues. The CDR3: CASSLALEDTQYF. The CDR3 DNA is TGTGCCAGCAGCTTGGCCCTGGAGGATACGCAGTATTTT.

Of note for this clone: Other DNA sequences of this sample code for an identical CDR3. The CDR3 DNA reads TGCGCCAGCAGCTTGGAAGGGGCCAGCAACTATGGCTACACCTTC. This sequence encodes CASSLEGASNYGYTF. This chain uses TRBV5-1 with TRBJ1-2, with a weak D call TRBD1 (5 bases). CDR1 is SGHRS and CDR2 is YFSETQ in the germline V gene. Trimming pared 0 bases from V and 2 bases from J, leaving 11 bases between. The CDR3 contains 15 residues.

The gene calls are TRBV12-3 or TRBV12-4 and TRBJ1-4; no definite D call. The length of the CDR3 is 12 residues. The V end was cut by 6 bases, the J end by 10 bases, with 12 bases between. CDR3 nucleotides: TGTGCCAGCAGCGATCGGGTCCCAAAACTGTTTTTT. This gives the protein CASSDRVPKLFF.

The gene calls are TRBV5-1 and TRBJ2-6; 7 bases match TRBD2. V shed 4 bases, J shed 2 bases, and the junction held 0 bases outside the gene matches. Germline values: CDR1 SGHRS, CDR2 YFSETQ. The CDR3 extends over 14 amino acids. The CDR3 spells CASSAGAGANVLTF. Here the CDR3 DNA reads TGCGCCAGCAGCGCGGGGGCTGGGGCCAACGTCCTGACTTTC.

The J gene is TRBJ2-7, the V gene TRBV25-1; 8 positions agree with TRBD2. V dropped 2 bases and J dropped 2; count of bases not matched to a gene: 5. Germline loops: CDR1 MGHDK, CDR2 SYGVNS. CDR3 size: 15 residues. The CDR3 protein is CASSEGAGGPYEQYF. CDR3 DNA: TGTGCCAGCAGTGAAGGTGCGGGGGGCCCCTACGAGCAGTACTTC.

The rearrangement uses TRBV19 and TRBJ1-2, with 11 bases matching TRBD1. The ends lost 6 bases at V and 4 bases at J; junction bases unmatched: 4. The CDR3 totals 14 residues. Germline V lookup: CDR1 LNHDA, CDR2 SQIVND (reference sequence). CDR3 sequence: CASSGQGAGYGYTF. The CDR3 region has the DNA TGTGCCAGTAGCGGACAGGGGGCAGGCTATGGCTACACCTTC.